One sample yielded the 29 T cell receptor beta chains listed below, sequenced in a study of blood T cells in healthy people across ages (dated by TCRdb to the mid-2010s). The library relied on 5' RACE. The instrument was an Illumina HiSeq 2500. A second roughly 6 to 11 cycle PCR used a sample-barcoded 5' primer and a J-beta primer mix. TCRdb handled the public reads itself, with Q25 trimming in fastp and clone calling in MiXCR, and kept productive beta chains. Merged by CDR3 protein, the rows form single entries marked with the most common genes and DNA. The sample table holds about 640,000 distinct CDR3 sequences, of which about 54% were seen once. Jointly, the top ten make up over 30% of the sample. Sequenced sample: blood. The receptors come from a man between 60 and 70 years old in good health.

The gene calls are TRBV18 and TRBJ2-1; 9 nucleotides align to TRBD2. Germline V gene lookup returns CDR1 KGHSH and CDR2 LQKENI. The CDR3 extends over 15 amino acids. V dropped 3 bases and J dropped 12; count of bases not matched to a gene: 12. The DNA for the CDR3 is TGTGCCAGCTCACCTGAGACTAGCGGTGGTCCGGTGCAGTTCTTC. Translation gives CASSPETSGGPVQFF.

The chain combines TRBV18 with TRBJ2-1; 13 bases map to TRBD2. The trim removed 5 bases at V and 10 bases at J, leaving 17 bases unmatched. The germline V gene has CDR1 KGHSH and CDR2 LQKENI. CDR3 length: 18 residues. As DNA, the CDR3 is TGTGCCAGCTCAATCGGGACTAGCGGGACGAATGGGGTCTACGAGCAGTTCTTC. Protein: CASSIGTSGTNGVYEQFF.

This clonotype was picked up a small number of times. The genes are TRBV2 and TRBJ2-1; 8 bases align to TRBD2. Germline trimming cut 8 bases from V and 4 bases from J; bases unmatched to any gene: 10. Per the germline V gene, CDR1 is SNHLY and CDR2 is FYNNEI. The CDR3 has 15 residues. For the CDR3, the DNA is TGTGCCAGCTCCCCTCCCGGGACTAGATACAATGAGCAGTTCTTC. Amino acid sequence: CASSPPGTRYNEQFF. Looking up the rest from reference TRBV2 and TRBJ2-1 gives the full variable domain: EPEVTQTPSHQVTQMGQEVILRCVPISNHLYFYWYRQILGQKVEFLVSFYNNEISEKSEIFDDQFSVERPDGSNFTLKIRSTKLEDSAMYFCASSPPGTRYNEQFFGPGTRLTVL.

This clonotype was recorded at least ten times. The chain joins TRBV7-2 to TRBJ2-7; no definite D call. The V and J ends lost 5 bases and 4 bases respectively, with 12 bases between them. The CDR3 contains 13 residues. Germline values: CDR1 SGHTA, CDR2 FQGNSA. For the CDR3, the DNA is TGTGCCAGCAGCACAAGTTGGCAGTACGAGCAGTACTTC. It codes for CASSTSWQYEQYF. Variable domain in full (rest from reference TRBV7-2 and TRBJ2-7): GAGVSQSPSNKVTEKGKDVELRCDPISGHTALYWYRQSLGQGLEFLIYFQGNSAPDKSGLPSDRFSAERTGGSVSTLTIQRTQQEDSAVYLCASSTSWQYEQYFGPGTRLTVT.

This clonotype was seen a few times. J is TRBJ2-1 and V is TRBV3-1, with D possibly being TRBD1 or TRBD2 (6 bases each). This CDR3 spans 14 amino acids. V lost 0 bases, J lost 8 bases, and 11 bases lay in between. Germline CDR1 reads LGHDT; CDR2 reads YNNKEL (reference sequence). CDR3 region: CASSQDLRGDEQFF. The CDR3 DNA is TGTGCCAGCAGCCAAGATCTAAGGGGGGATGAGCAGTTCTTC.

The chain joins TRBV24-1 to TRBJ2-3; D remains ambiguous. The CDR3 extends over 10 amino acids. Germline-derived CDR1 and CDR2 are KGHDR and SFDVKD. Written as DNA, the CDR3 is TGTGACATATGCACAGATACGCAGTATTTT. Amino acids: CDICTDTQYF.

The rearrangement joins TRBV5-1 to TRBJ1-2; no clear D. The CDR3 has 14 amino acids. The V and J ends lost 4 bases and 8 bases respectively, with 18 bases between them. Germline V gene sequence: CDR1 SGHRS, CDR2 YFSETQ. CDR3 sequence: CASSTGSTYGGYTF. Written as DNA, the CDR3 is TGCGCCAGCAGCACTGGCAGTACGTACGGAGGCTACACCTTC. Looking up the rest from reference TRBV5-1 and TRBJ1-2 gives the full variable domain: KAGVTQTPRYLIKTRGQQVTLSCSPISGHRSVSWYQQTPGQGLQFLFEYFSETQRNKGNFPGRFSGRQFSNSRSEMNVSTLELGDSALYLCASSTGSTYGGYTFGSGTRLTVV.

The gene calls are TRBV6-6 and TRBJ1-2; D gene uncertain. The V gene's germline CDR1 is MNHNY and CDR2 SVGAGI (reference sequence). This CDR3 has 13 amino acids. V lost 6 bases, J lost 0 bases, and 8 bases lay in between. CDR3 amino acids: CASSPHSNYGYTF. DNA of the CDR3: TGTGCCAGCAGCCCACATTCTAACTATGGCTACACCTTC.

The chain is built from TRBV20-1 and TRBJ2-1; TRBD1 agrees at 7 bases. The germline V gene encodes CDR1 DFQATT and CDR2 SNEGSKA (reference sequence). V dropped 6 bases and J dropped 9; count of bases not matched to a gene: 5. There are 11 residues in the CDR3. CDR3 in amino acids: CSARDRVEQFF. The DNA of the CDR3 is TGCAGTGCGCGAGACAGGGTTGAGCAGTTCTTC.

This sequence joins TRBV28 and TRBJ2-7, with 7 bases that match TRBD1. The V gene's germline CDR1 is MDHEN and CDR2 SYDVKM. With V trimmed by 6 bases and J by 7 bases, 6 bases remained unmatched. This CDR3 is 12 amino acids long. In DNA form, the CDR3 reads TGTGCCAGCAGCCCGGGACAGTGGGAGCAGTACTTC. This gives the protein CASSPGQWEQYF.

This chain connects TRBV20-1 to TRBJ2-1; possibly TRBD1 for D (6 bases). The CDR3 runs 13 residues. V lost 0 bases and J 9 bases, leaving 12 bases between the germline ends. The germline gives CDR1 DFQATT, CDR2 SNEGSKA (reference sequence). CDR3 in amino acids: CSARDQGQAEQFF. The CDR3 coding sequence is TGCAGTGCTAGAGATCAGGGGCAGGCTGAGCAGTTCTTC.

The CDR3 sequence: CSASGLFAIQETQYF. Here the CDR3 DNA reads TGCAGTGCTAGCGGGCTTTTTGCGATACAAGAGACCCAGTACTTC. The chain combines TRBV20-1 with TRBJ2-7; D is uncertain. The J call is in doubt because the DNA end fits TRBJ2-5 better. This CDR3 spans 15 amino acids. The germline V gene has CDR1 DFQATT and CDR2 SNEGSKA (reference sequence).

V and J are TRBV7-2 and TRBJ2-5; D may be TRBD1 or TRBD2 (5 bases each). The end of the DNA fits TRBJ2-7 better, so the J call may be wrong. The CDR3 extends over 18 amino acids. The germline CDR1 and CDR2 sequences are SGHTA and FQGNSA. CDR3 region: CASSLGYGGQGKPYEQYF. Here the CDR3 DNA reads TGTGCCAGCAGCTTAGGGTACGGAGGTCAGGGTAAACCCTACGAGCAGTACTTC.

The chain carries TRBV20-1 and TRBJ1-2; D is unresolved. CDR1 is DFQATT, CDR2 SNEGSKA, per germline (reference sequence). CDR3 length: 13 residues. Trimming stripped 2 bases from V and 7 bases from J, with 14 bases between. The CDR3 DNA follows: TGCAGTGCTAGATCCGGGATATTTGTTGGCTACACCTTC. Protein sequence: CSARSGIFVGYTF.

The V and J genes are TRBV19 and TRBJ2-7; the D is unclear. V lost 1 base, J lost 10 bases, and 11 bases lay in between. Germline V gene data show CDR1 as LNHDA and CDR2 as SQIVND (reference sequence). The length of the CDR3 is 12 residues. CDR3 in DNA: TGTGCCAGTAGTATAGGAGCTGGGATCCAGTACTTC. Translated: CASSIGAGIQYF.

The chain joins TRBV5-6 to TRBJ2-1; possibly TRBD1 or TRBD2 for D (5 bases each). Germline V lookup: CDR1 SGHDT, CDR2 YYEEEE. CDR3 length: 16 amino acids. V was pared by 0 bases and J by 0 bases, with 10 bases between. The CDR3: CASSLEGPSSYNEQFF. The DNA for the CDR3 is TGTGCCAGCAGCTTGGAGGGACCTTCCTCCTACAATGAGCAGTTCTTC. The variable domain in full, completed from reference TRBV5-6 and TRBJ2-1, reads DAGVTQSPTHLIKTRGQQVTLRCSPKSGHDTVSWYQQALGQGPQFIFQYYEEEERQRGNFPDRFSGHQFPNYSSELNVNALLLGDSALYLCASSLEGPSSYNEQFFGPGTRLTVL.

V and J are TRBV9 and TRBJ1-2, with 10 bases lining up with TRBD1. The germline gives CDR1 SGDLS, CDR2 YYNGEE. The CDR3 covers 14 residues. As DNA, the CDR3 is TGTGTCAGTAGCGTGGGGACAGGGGATTTCAGCTACACCTTC. Its protein is CVSSVGTGDFSYTF.

The chain has TRBV12-3 or TRBV12-4 and TRBJ2-5, with 12 bases aligning to TRBD2. Losses at the gene ends were 7 bases for V and 11 bases for J; bases not matched to a gene: 14. The CDR3 spans 15 residues. Written as DNA, the CDR3 is TGTGCCAGCATCCTTCTAGCGGGGGGGCGCGGTGAGCAGTACTTC. This translates into CASILLAGGRGEQYF.

CDR3 loop: CASSQDANTYEQYF. CDR3 nucleotides: TGTGCCAGCAGCCAAGATGCAAATACCTACGAGCAGTACTTC. The J gene is TRBJ2-7, the V gene TRBV4-2; D unclear. CDR1 LGHNA and CDR2 YNFKEQ come from the germline V gene. There are 14 residues in the CDR3. Deletions cut 0 bases from V and 2 bases from J, with 8 bases between.

The rearrangement uses TRBV7-9 and TRBJ2-7; the match to TRBD2 covers 8 bases. The CDR3 totals 17 residues. V was clipped by 1 base and J by 0 bases; unmatched bases: 8. Germline assignment: CDR1 SEHNR and CDR2 FQNEAQ (reference sequence). CDR3: CASSLDDGGGYSYEQYF. The CDR3 coding sequence is TGTGCCAGCAGCTTAGATGATGGCGGGGGGTACTCCTACGAGCAGTACTTC.

Many counts were recorded for this clonotype. The rearrangement uses TRBV29-1 and TRBJ2-5; the D is unclear. V dropped 0 bases and J dropped 3 bases, with 8 bases sitting between them. The CDR3 runs 13 residues. Germline V gene lookup returns CDR1 SQVTM and CDR2 ANQGSEA. DNA of the CDR3: TGCAGCGTTGAAGAGGTGGCCAAAGAGACCCAGTACTTC. Amino acids: CSVEEVAKETQYF.

This chain links TRBV9 with TRBJ2-5, with D possibly matching TRBD1 (5 bases). Germline values: CDR1 SGDLS, CDR2 YYNGEE. The CDR3 totals 13 residues. Trimming stripped 5 bases from V and 0 bases from J, with 8 bases between. CDR3 residues: CASSGADQETQYF. Written as DNA, the CDR3 is TGTGCCAGCAGTGGGGCAGACCAAGAGACCCAGTACTTC. Using reference TRBV9 and TRBJ2-5 for the parts outside the CDR3, the full variable domain is DSGVTQTPKHLITATGQRVTLRCSPRSGDLSVYWYQQSLDQGLQFLIQYYNGEERAKGNILERFSAQQFPDLHSELNLSSLELGDSALYFCASSGADQETQYFGPGTRLLVL.

CDR3 sequence: CSARKAGGRQFF. DNA of the CDR3: TGCAGTGCTAGAAAGGCGGGGGGCCGGCAGTTCTTC. The chain couples TRBV20-1 to TRBJ2-1; 8 bases are shared with TRBD2. Trimming removed 2 bases from V and 12 bases from J; junction bases left unmatched: 6. CDR1 is DFQATT, CDR2 SNEGSKA, per germline (reference sequence). The CDR3 totals 12 residues.

The rearrangement uses TRBV4-1 and TRBJ2-5; 11 bases map to TRBD2. The CDR3 contains 18 residues. V gave up 1 base and J gave up 5 bases; unmatched junction bases: 12. The germline gives CDR1 MGHRA, CDR2 YSYEKL. CDR3 DNA sequence: TGCGCCAGCAGCCAAGTGACGCTAGCGGGGGGACGCTCCGAGACCCAGTACTTC. The encoded protein is CASSQVTLAGGRSETQYF.

The genes are TRBV7-6 and TRBJ2-1; 8 bases match TRBD2. Trimming at V came to 4 bases and at J to 8 bases, leaving 13 bases not matched to a gene. The CDR3 is 16 amino acids. The germline V gene encodes CDR1 SGHVS and CDR2 FNYEAQ. The CDR3 sequence is CASSSRLSGGRDEQFF. The CDR3 DNA sequence: TGTGCCAGCAGCTCCAGACTATCGGGGGGGCGAGATGAGCAGTTCTTC.

CDR3: CATSRDGGTTNEKLFF. CDR3 DNA sequence: TGTGCCACCAGCAGAGATGGCGGTACAACTAATGAAAAACTGTTTTTT. J is TRBJ1-4 and V is TRBV15; D uncertain. CDR3 length: 16 residues. V lost 0 bases and J lost 0, with 8 bases in between. Germline values: CDR1 LNHNV, CDR2 YYDKDF (reference sequence).

This clonotype was seen ten or more times. The chain is built from TRBV10-2 and TRBJ2-5; 9 nucleotides line up with TRBD2. Germline V gives CDR1 WSHSY, CDR2 SAAADI. The CDR3 has 16 amino acids. V trimming: 1 base; J trimming: 4 bases; junction bases outside the gene matches: 7. CDR3 loop: CASSELPSGAPETQYF. The CDR3 DNA follows: TGCGCCAGCAGTGAGTTACCTAGCGGGGCCCCAGAGACCCAGTACTTC.

This chain links TRBV5-1 with TRBJ2-5, with D maybe TRBD1 (5 bases). The J call could be wrong; TRBJ2-7 is a better fit for the DNA end. This CDR3 comprises 14 residues. Germline assignment: CDR1 SGHRS and CDR2 YFSETQ. This CDR3 is CASSPLDGAREQYF. DNA for the CDR3: TGCGCCAGCAGCCCCTTGGATGGGGCCCGCGAGCAGTACTTC.

This clonotype was seen more than once but under ten times. The chain employs TRBV9 and TRBJ2-5; D remains ambiguous. With 4 bases removed from V and 4 bases from J, the gap between germline ends came to 17 bases. Germline lookup yields CDR1 SGDLS and CDR2 YYNGEE. The CDR3 extends over 15 amino acids. The CDR3 nucleotides are TGTGCCAGCAGCCCCCGGTGGATCCCGGGAGAGACCCAGTACTTC. This translates into CASSPRWIPGETQYF.